These T cell receptor beta chains were read from a single sample in a study of shared T cell receptors in the human thymus. Only in-frame clones appear in the TCRdb table, and some are missing; sequencing was by immunoSEQ multiplex PCR. The table lists 600,000 or so clones, approximately 89% of them singletons. This sample was also put to use in a study of human thymus T cells.

Sample: thymocytes. The receptors were sampled from a boy under three years old with a congenital heart defect. The CDR3 runs from the conserved cysteine through the conserved F or W. The D gene is left open where the match is weak. Expanded clones get a size class; other rows say once, few or many, or leave the size out.

- | TRBJ2-2 | TRBV30 | - | 16 | TGTGCCTGGAGTGTACGTGGGCAGGGCCCCACCGGGGAGCTGTTTTTT | CAWSVRGQGPTGELFF
TRBD1 | TRBJ1-6 | TRBV5-6 | once | 14 | TGTGCCAGCAGCCCGGACAGGGAAGACTCACCCCTCCACTTT | CASSPDREDSPLHF
- | TRBJ2-7 | TRBV27 | - | 16 | TGTGCCAGCAGTACCAAATTAGCGGCCCACTCCTACGAGCAGTACTTC | CASSTKLAAHSYEQYF
- | TRBJ2-7 | TRBV5-1 | once | 15 | TGCGCCAGCAGGCCCTCGCCGGCAGGGCCCTACGAGCAGTACTTC | CASRPSPAGPYEQYF
- | TRBJ2-7 | TRBV11-2 | once | 15 | TGTGCCAGCAGCTTAGCGGGCGGGGTCCCCTACGAGCAGTACTTC | CASSLAGGVPYEQYF
TRBD1 | TRBJ2-7 | TRBV7-2 | - | 13 | TGTGCCAGCAGCTTGACAGGGTTATACGAGCAGTACTTC | CASSLTGLYEQYF
TRBD2 | TRBJ2-3 | TRBV5-6 | - | 15 | TGTGCCAGCAGCCCGGTAGCGGGAGGTCTAGATACGCAGTATTTT | CASSPVAGGLDTQYF
- | TRBJ1-6 | TRBV28 | - | 14 | TGTGCCAGCAAAGACAGAGCCTATAATTCACCCCTCCACTTT | CASKDRAYNSPLHF
- | TRBJ1-5 | TRBV2 | - | 12 | TGTGCCAGCAGTGACGGGAGTCAGCCCCAGCATTTT | CASSDGSQPQHF
- | TRBJ1-1 | TRBV5-4 | - | 14 | TGTGCCAGCAGCCCGTCCAGGGGAGGGGCTGAAGCTTTCTTT | CASSPSRGGAEAFF
- | TRBJ2-5 | TRBV6-5 | - | 13 | TGTGCCAGCAGTTACAGGACAGAAGAGACCCAGTACTTC | CASSYRTEETQYF
TRBD1 | TRBJ2-5 | TRBV7-7 | once | 14 | TGTGCTAGCACACCACTGGACAGGGAAGAGACCCAGTACTTC | CASTPLDREETQYF
- | TRBJ2-1 | TRBV28 | - | 17 | TGTGCCAGCAGGCACCGAAGGACTAGGGGGGGCTTCAATGAGCAGTTCTTC | CASRHRRTRGGFNEQFF
TRBD1 | TRBJ2-7 | TRBV14 | - | 15 | TGTGCCAGCAGCGTCCGGGACAGTGTTCCCTACGAGCAGTACTTC | CASSVRDSVPYEQYF
TRBD1 | TRBJ2-7 | TRBV6-5 | - | 14 | TGTGCCAGCAGTAAACAGGGGTTCTCCTACGAGCAGTACTTC | CASSKQGFSYEQYF
- | TRBJ2-1 | TRBV4-2 | - | 13 | TGTGCCAGCAGCCCGGAGCGTTACAATGAGCAGTTCTTC | CASSPERYNEQFF
TRBD1 | TRBJ1-5 | TRBV2 | - | 16 | TGTGCCAGCAGTGAAGTTCCAGGGGGCGAGGGACAGCCCCAGCATTTT | CASSEVPGGEGQPQHF
- | TRBJ2-4 | TRBV7-9 | - | 17 | TGTGCCAGCAGCTTAGCTGTGGAGACTCTAGCCAAAAACATTCAGTACTTC | CASSLAVETLAKNIQYF
TRBD2 | TRBJ2-5 | TRBV7-3 | - | 16 | TGTGCCAGCAGCTTTGGGACTAGCGGGGGGGCAGAGACCCAGTACTTC | CASSFGTSGGAETQYF
- | TRBJ2-7 | TRBV7-2 | - | 14 | TGTGCCAGCAGCGGGTTTAAGGGGATCTACGAGCAGTACTTC | CASSGFKGIYEQYF
TRBD1 | TRBJ1-5 | TRBV4-3 | - | 19 | TGCGCCAGCAGCCCGGAGAATTGGAGACAGGGAAGGAGCAATCAGCCCCAGCATTTT | CASSPENWRQGRSNQPQHF
TRBD2 | TRBJ2-3 | TRBV4-3 | once | 18 | TGCGCCAGCAGCCAAGAGGGGACTAGCGGTACTCCTACAGATACGCAGTATTTT | CASSQEGTSGTPTDTQYF
TRBD1 | TRBJ2-4 | TRBV27 | - | 18 | TGTGCCAGCAGTCCTTTGGGTCCCCAGACAGGGCCCAAAAACATTCAGTACTTC | CASSPLGPQTGPKNIQYF
- | TRBJ1-2 | TRBV5-1 | - | 17 | TGCGCCAGCAGCACAGACCGGGGGGCGCGAGCTAACTATGGCTACACCTTC | CASSTDRGARANYGYTF
- | TRBJ2-3 | TRBV27 | - | 16 | TGTGCCAGCAGTTTATTTCCAGCGGTGCACACAGATACGCAGTATTTT | CASSLFPAVHTDTQYF
- | TRBJ2-7 | TRBV5-1 | - | 15 | TGCGCCAGCAGCTTGCCTCCGGACTCTTCCTACGAGCAGTACTTC | CASSLPPDSSYEQYF
TRBD1 | TRBJ1-2 | TRBV27 | once | 18 | TGTGCCAGCAGTTTAATTTGGACAGGGCCCCTTACTAACTATGGCTACACCTTC | CASSLIWTGPLTNYGYTF
- | TRBJ1-4 | TRBV5-1 | once | 13 | TGCGCCAGCAGCTTACAGCTTAATGAAAAACTGTTTTTT | CASSLQLNEKLFF
- | TRBJ2-2 | TRBV7-9 | - | 16 | TGTGCCAGCAGCTTAGGGATAACAGGGAACACCGGGGAGCTGTTTTTT | CASSLGITGNTGELFF
TRBD1 | TRBJ1-2 | TRBV28 | - | 14 | TGTGCCAGCAGCTTTCCGGGACAGCCCCTTGGCTACACCTTC | CASSFPGQPLGYTF
- | TRBJ2-7 | TRBV14 | - | 13 | TGTGCCAGCAGCCAACTCTCAGGCTACGAGCAGTACTTC | CASSQLSGYEQYF
- | TRBJ1-4 | TRBV9 | - | 14 | TGTGCCAGCAGCGTGGGAGGACATTTTGAAAAACTGTTTTTT | CASSVGGHFEKLFF
- | TRBJ1-2 | TRBV4-3 | few | 15 | TGCGCCAGCAGCCAAGGCGGGGCGCCTGGCTATGGCTACACCTTC | CASSQGGAPGYGYTF
TRBD2 | TRBJ2-3 | TRBV27 | - | 17 | TGTGCCAGCAGTCAACCTAGAGCGGGAGGAAGCACAGATACGCAGTATTTT | CASSQPRAGGSTDTQYF
- | TRBJ1-2 | TRBV15 | - | 14 | TGTGCCACCAGCAGTGCCGGGGGAGTGAACGGCTACACCTTC | CATSSAGGVNGYTF
TRBD1 | TRBJ1-1 | TRBV28 | - | 14 | TGTGCCAGCAGACAGGGGGGAAGGAACACTGAAGCTTTCTTT | CASRQGGRNTEAFF
- | TRBJ1-3 | TRBV6-6 | - | 14 | TGTGCCAGCAGTTACTTCCTCTCTGGAAACACCATATATTTT | CASSYFLSGNTIYF
- | TRBJ1-5 | TRBV6-1 | - | 12 | TGTGCCAGCAGAGAGGGTAATCAGCCCCAGCATTTT | CASREGNQPQHF
TRBD2 | TRBJ2-6 | TRBV7-7 | - | 20 | TGTGCTAGCAGCCCCCGTGTGGGCGGGGGGCGAAACTCTGGGGCCAACGTCCTGACTTTC | CASSPRVGGGRNSGANVLTF
- | TRBJ2-2 | TRBV5-1 | once | 17 | TGCGCCAGCAGCTTGCCCCGGGCACGGGGAAACACCGGGGAGCTGTTTTTT | CASSLPRARGNTGELFF
- | TRBJ1-3 | TRBV18 | - | 15 | TGTGCCAGCTCACTTCGTGCGGGGTCTGGAAACACCATATATTTT | CASSLRAGSGNTIYF
TRBD1 | TRBJ1-5 | TRBV12-5 | - | 13 | TGTGCTAGTGGTACGGGACAGCATCAGCCCCAGCATTTT | CASGTGQHQPQHF
TRBD1 | TRBJ1-2 | TRBV2 | - | 14 | TGTGCCAGCAGTGGGGGACAGGACTACTATGGCTACACCTTC | CASSGGQDYYGYTF
TRBD2 | TRBJ2-1 | TRBV5-4 | - | 17 | TGTGCCAGCAGCTTGTCGCTAGCGGGAGTTATCTACAATGAGCAGTTCTTC | CASSLSLAGVIYNEQFF
- | TRBJ2-7 | TRBV19 | few | 13 | TGTGCCAGTAGTATTTGGGGGCTCACCGAGCAGTACTTC | CASSIWGLTEQYF
TRBD2 | TRBJ2-3 | TRBV11-3 | - | 19 | TGTGCCAGCAGCCACGGACTAGCGGGGGGAAACTCTAGCACAGATACGCAGTATTTT | CASSHGLAGGNSSTDTQYF
- | TRBJ2-5 | TRBV28 | - | 13 | TGTGCCAGCAGTTTCAGGGGTCGCGAGACCCAGTACTTC | CASSFRGRETQYF
TRBD1 | TRBJ2-1 | TRBV27 | - | 17 | TGTGCCAGCAGTCCGATAGGACAGGTGAAAAGAGACAATGAGCAGTTCTTC | CASSPIGQVKRDNEQFF
TRBD1 | TRBJ1-5 | TRBV28 | - | 14 | TGTGCCAGCAGGGCCGGGACAGAGGATCAGCCCCAGCATTTT | CASRAGTEDQPQHF
- | TRBJ1-2 | TRBV2 | - | 14 | TGTGCCAGCAGTGAAGCGGGAGGAGGTGGTGGCTACACCTTC | CASSEAGGGGGYTF
TRBD1 | TRBJ1-1 | TRBV30 | - | 12 | TGTGCCCGATCCGGGACAGGGGGATTAGCTTTCTTT | CARSGTGGLAFF
TRBD1 | TRBJ1-3 | TRBV7-6 | - | 18 | TGTGCCAGCAGCTTAGGGCCAGGGGGCTCCCCCTCTGGAAACACCATATATTTT | CASSLGPGGSPSGNTIYF
TRBD2 | TRBJ2-1 | TRBV5-1 | - | 21 | TGCGCCAGCAGCTTGGAGCCTAGCGGGGGTCATCCTCTTGTCTCCTACAATGAGCAGTTCTTC | CASSLEPSGGHPLVSYNEQFF
- | TRBJ1-4 | TRBV5-1 | - | 15 | TGCGCCAGCGGACCGGGGTTGATGAGTAATGAAAAACTGTTTTTT | CASGPGLMSNEKLFF
TRBD2 | TRBJ2-7 | TRBV7-9 | - | 18 | TGTGCCAGCACCATAGGCGGGATCCCCGGCGGGAGCTCCTACGAGCAGTACTTC | CASTIGGIPGGSSYEQYF
TRBD1 | TRBJ2-6 | TRBV6-5 | - | 15 | TGTGCCAGCAGTCACAGGGGCTCTGGGGCCAACGTCCTGACTTTC | CASSHRGSGANVLTF
- | TRBJ1-1 | TRBV5-8 | once | 16 | TGTGCCAGCAGCTTGAGTAGGAGGGTATTGAACACTGAAGCTTTCTTT | CASSLSRRVLNTEAFF